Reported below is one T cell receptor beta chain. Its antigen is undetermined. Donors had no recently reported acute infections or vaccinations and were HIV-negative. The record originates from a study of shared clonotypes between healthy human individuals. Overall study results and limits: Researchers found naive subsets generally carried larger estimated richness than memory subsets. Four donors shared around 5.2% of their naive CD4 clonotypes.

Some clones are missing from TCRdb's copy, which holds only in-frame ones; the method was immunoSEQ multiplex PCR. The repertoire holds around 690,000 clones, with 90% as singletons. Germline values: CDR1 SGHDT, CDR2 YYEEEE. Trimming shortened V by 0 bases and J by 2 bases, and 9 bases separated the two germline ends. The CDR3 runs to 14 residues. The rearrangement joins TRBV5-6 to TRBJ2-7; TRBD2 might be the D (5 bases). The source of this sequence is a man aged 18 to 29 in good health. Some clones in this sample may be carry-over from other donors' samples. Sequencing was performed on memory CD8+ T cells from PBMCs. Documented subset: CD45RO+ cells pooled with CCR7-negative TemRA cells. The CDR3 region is CASSLGGSAYEQYF. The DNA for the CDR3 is TGTGCCAGCAGCTTGGGTGGGAGTGCCTACGAGCAGTACTTC.